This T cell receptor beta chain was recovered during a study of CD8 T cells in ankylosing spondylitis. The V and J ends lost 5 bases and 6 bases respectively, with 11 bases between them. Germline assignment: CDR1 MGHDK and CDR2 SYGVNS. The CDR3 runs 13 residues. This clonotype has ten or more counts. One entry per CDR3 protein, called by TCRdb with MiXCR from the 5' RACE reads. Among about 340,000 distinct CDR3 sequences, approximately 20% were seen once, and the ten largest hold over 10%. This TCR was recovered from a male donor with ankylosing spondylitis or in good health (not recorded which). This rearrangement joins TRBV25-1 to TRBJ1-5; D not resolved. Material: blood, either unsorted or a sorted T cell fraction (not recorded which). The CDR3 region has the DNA TGTGCCAGCAGTTTCGGGTATGGTCAGCCCCAGCATTTT. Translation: CASSFGYGQPQHF. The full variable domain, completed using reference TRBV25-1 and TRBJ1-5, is EADIYQTPRYLVIGTGKKITLECSQTMGHDKMYWYQQDPGMELHLIHYSYGVNSTEKGDLSSESTVSRIRTEHFPLTLESARPSHTSQYLCASSFGYGQPQHFGDGTRLSIL.